Following are 29 T cell receptor beta chains from one sample sequenced in a study of shared clonotypes between healthy human individuals. Measured with immunoSEQ multiplex PCR; TCRdb has only the in-frame clones, and not every one. The sample consists of over a million clones, more than 60% of them appearing once. The specimen sequenced was memory CD4+ T cells sorted from blood. The subset was: CD45RA-negative fraction. These receptors all stem from a man in his late teens or twenties in good health.

V is TRBV7-2 and J is TRBJ2-2, with D uncertain. The V gene's germline CDR1 is SGHTA and CDR2 FQGNSA. This CDR3 is 12 amino acids long. V lost 4 bases and J 7 bases, leaving 7 bases between the germline ends. The CDR3 loop is CASSSLGGELFF. The CDR3 DNA reads TGTGCCAGCAGCTCCCTAGGCGGGGAGCTGTTTTTT.

Only a few counts were recorded for this clone. The chain recombines TRBV29-1 with TRBJ2-3; tentative D call: TRBD1 (6 bases). Germline CDR1 reads SQVTM; CDR2 reads ANQGSEA. CDR3 length equals 12 residues. Trimming removed 8 bases at V and 1 base at J, with 10 bases between. In nucleotides, the CDR3 is TGCAGCACCCGACAGGGCACAGATACGCAGTATTTT. This gives the protein CSTRQGTDTQYF.

This clone came up once. J is TRBJ2-1 and V is TRBV11-2; D gene ambiguous. The germline CDR1 and CDR2 sequences are SGHAT and FQNNGV. The CDR3 consists of 13 residues. V lost 1 base to trimming and J lost 4 bases, with 5 bases between them. CDR3 in amino acids: CASSLGLYNEQFF. In DNA form, the CDR3 reads TGTGCCAGCAGCTTAGGGTTATACAATGAGCAGTTCTTC.

The gene calls are TRBV15 and TRBJ2-3, with D tentatively TRBD1 (7 bases). V lost 3 bases to trimming and J lost 3 bases, with 16 bases between them. The V gene's germline CDR1 is LNHNV and CDR2 YYDKDF (reference sequence). The CDR3 has 16 amino acids. The CDR3 sequence is CATSRIGGGGTDTQYF. CDR3 coding DNA: TGTGCCACCAGCAGGATAGGAGGGGGCGGGACAGATACGCAGTATTTT.

The chain carries TRBV2 and TRBJ1-1; 8 nucleotides agree with TRBD1. Germline trimming cut 7 bases from V and 2 bases from J; bases unmatched to any gene: 9. CDR3 length: 15 residues. CDR1 and CDR2 (germline): SNHLY, FYNNEI. CDR3 loop: CASIEGDRINTEAFF. CDR3 nucleotides: TGTGCCAGCATCGAGGGGGACAGGATTAACACTGAAGCTTTCTTT.

The chain employs TRBV2 and TRBJ1-5, with D possibly being TRBD1 (5 bases). Germline V gene data show CDR1 as SNHLY and CDR2 as FYNNEI. The CDR3 has 15 residues. Trimming removed 6 bases from V and 2 bases from J, with 14 bases in between. CDR3 coding DNA: TGTGCCAGCAGACCCACAGGTACGGGCAATCAGCCCCAGCATTTT. Translation gives CASRPTGTGNQPQHF.

This sequence joins TRBV5-6 and TRBJ1-6; 9 bases align to TRBD1. This CDR3 comprises 16 residues. With 6 bases clipped from V and 3 bases from J, the junction kept 7 bases outside the gene matches. From germline, CDR1 is SGHDT and CDR2 YYEEEE. In DNA, the CDR3 is TGTGCCAGCAACAATGGACAGGGGAACTATAATTCACCCCTCCACTTT. This encodes CASNNGQGNYNSPLHF.

The chain combines TRBV15 with TRBJ2-7; TRBD1 matches 10 bases. The length of the CDR3 is 15 residues. The trim removed 1 base at V and 6 bases at J, leaving 6 bases unmatched. The germline V gene encodes CDR1 LNHNV and CDR2 YYDKDF (reference sequence). Here the CDR3 reads CATSRAWDRGGEQYF. CDR3 DNA: TGTGCCACCAGCAGAGCCTGGGACAGGGGAGGCGAGCAGTACTTC.

The chain employs TRBV5-1 and TRBJ1-1, with TRBD1 identical over 7 bases. The germline gives CDR1 SGHRS, CDR2 YFSETQ. CDR3 length: 14 amino acids. J gave up 1 base and V 3 bases, and 3 bases lay outside the gene matches. CDR3 amino acids: CASSSNRGNTEAFF. DNA of the CDR3: TGCGCCAGCAGCTCTAACAGGGGGAACACTGAAGCTTTCTTT.

The chain uses TRBV10-3 and TRBJ1-1; D might be TRBD1 (6 bases). There are 11 residues in the CDR3. The germline gives CDR1 ENHRY, CDR2 SYGVKD. Trimming cost V 8 bases and J 8 bases, with 12 bases left between them. The CDR3 sequence: CAIGRGAEAFF. Here the CDR3 DNA reads TGTGCCATCGGTAGGGGGGCAGAAGCTTTCTTT.

V and J are TRBV2 and TRBJ1-5, with D perhaps matching TRBD1 (6 bases). V was cut by 6 bases and J by 6 bases, with 15 bases left in between. Per the germline V gene, CDR1 is SNHLY and CDR2 is FYNNEI. The CDR3 runs to 14 residues. CDR3 DNA sequence: TGTGCCAGCAGCGGCGCACAGGGTATTCAGCCCCAGCATTTT. This sequence encodes CASSGAQGIQPQHF.

This clone was observed a few times. This chain connects TRBV30 to TRBJ2-1; D unclear. CDR1 is GTSNPN, CDR2 SVGIG, per germline (reference sequence). Deletions cut 2 bases from V and 4 bases from J, with 3 bases between. The CDR3 totals 11 residues. CDR3 nucleotide sequence: TGTGCCTGGAGTCTGTACAATGAGCAGTTCTTC. It translates to CAWSLYNEQFF.

This chain connects TRBV29-1 to TRBJ1-4, with D perhaps TRBD1 (6 bases). Germline V gives CDR1 SQVTM, CDR2 ANQGSEA. This CDR3 has 15 amino acids. V dropped 3 bases and J dropped 3 bases, with 14 bases sitting between them. CDR3 sequence (DNA): TGCAGCGTTGATGGAGGGGGAAACGCTAATGAAAAACTGTTTTTT. Translating it yields CSVDGGGNANEKLFF.

Remarks on this clone: Other DNA sequences of this sample code for an identical CDR3. The chain is built from TRBV18 and TRBJ2-5; 7 bases are a match to TRBD1. This CDR3 is built from 13 residues. Germline V CDR1 and CDR2: KGHSH, LQKENI. Trimming removed 4 bases from V and 3 bases from J; junction bases left unmatched: 2. The CDR3 reads CASSRGTEETQYF. The CDR3 DNA sequence: TGTGCCAGCTCACGAGGGACAGAAGAGACCCAGTACTTC.

A few counts support this clone. This sequence joins TRBV23-1 and TRBJ1-3; D perhaps matches TRBD1 (5 bases). TRBV23-1 carries the ORF label, with uncertain function. Trimming pared 2 bases from V and 0 bases from J, leaving 17 bases between. CDR3 length: 18 amino acids. Here the CDR3 DNA reads TGCGCCAGCAGTCAAAAGGCCCGGGACCCTGTCTCTGGAAACACCATATATTTT. Its translation: CASSQKARDPVSGNTIYF.

The chain employs TRBV5-5 and TRBJ1-1; the D is unclear. The CDR3 extends over 15 amino acids. The V and J ends lost 4 bases and 1 base respectively, with 14 bases between them. CDR1 is SGHKS and CDR2 is YYEKEE in the germline V gene (reference sequence). CDR3 sequence: CASSRHLGQNTEAFF. The CDR3 DNA is TGTGCCAGCAGCCGGCACTTGGGTCAGAACACTGAAGCTTTCTTT. Combining the CDR3 with reference TRBV5-5 and TRBJ1-1 gives the whole variable domain DAGVTQSPTHLIKTRGQQVTLRCSPISGHKSVSWYQQVLGQGPQFIFQYYEKEERGRGNFPDRFSARQFPNYSSELNVNALLLGDSALYLCASSRHLGQNTEAFFGQGTRLTVV.

This chain uses TRBV11-3 with TRBJ2-1; D call uncertain. Trimming removed 1 base at V and 10 bases at J, with 14 bases between. CDR1 and CDR2 (germline): SGHNT, YENEEA. The CDR3 has 14 residues. CDR3 in amino acids: CASSLVGSTGEQFF. The CDR3 DNA sequence: TGTGCCAGCAGCTTAGTCGGCAGCACCGGGGAGCAGTTCTTC.

This chain uses TRBV6-5 with TRBJ2-5; D ambiguous. The J call may not be correct, given that the DNA end is closer to TRBJ2-7. CDR3 length: 13 amino acids. Looked up from germline, CDR1 is MNHEY and CDR2 is SVGAGI. CDR3 bases: TGTGCCAGCAGTTACGGAAACGTATACGAGCAGTACTTC. It yields the protein CASSYGNVYEQYF.

J is TRBJ2-5 and V is TRBV7-2; D call uncertain. The CDR3 runs 14 residues. Germline V gene sequence: CDR1 SGHTA, CDR2 FQGNSA. Trimming left V 2 bases short and J 1 base short, with 8 bases between. The CDR3 DNA reads as TGTGCCAGCAGCTTATATTTCAGCCAAGAGACCCAGTACTTC. Residues: CASSLYFSQETQYF.

In this sample, this clone turned up a few times. This chain links TRBV30 with TRBJ1-4; D perhaps matches TRBD1 (5 bases). Trimming took off 5 bases at V and 14 bases at J, with 15 bases between the two ends. Germline V CDR1 and CDR2: GTSNPN, SVGIG (reference sequence). The CDR3 length is 11 residues. CDR3 protein: CAWQAGTGLFF. As DNA, the CDR3 is TGTGCCTGGCAGGCCGGGACCGGGCTGTTTTTT.

Points on this clone: The same CDR3 can be traced to other DNA sequences in this sample. This sequence joins TRBV5-4 and TRBJ2-7; maybe TRBD2 (5 bases). The CDR3 consists of 13 residues. CDR1 and CDR2 (germline): SGHNT, YYREEE (reference sequence). Trimming cost V 0 bases and J 4 bases, with 8 bases left between them. The CDR3: CASSLDPGYEQYF. In nucleotides, the CDR3 is TGTGCCAGCAGCTTGGACCCGGGGTACGAGCAGTACTTC.

The chain uses TRBV5-1 and TRBJ2-2, with D possibly being TRBD2 (7 bases). Germline values: CDR1 SGHRS, CDR2 YFSETQ. The CDR3 contains 15 residues. V was pared by 0 bases and J by 5 bases, with 11 bases between. Written as DNA, the CDR3 is TGCGCCAGCAGCTTGGCGGGGGGCGCGACCGGGGAGCTGTTTTTT. It yields the protein CASSLAGGATGELFF.

This clone was recorded a few times. This chain uses TRBV27 with TRBJ1-2; TRBD1 aligns across 10 bases. V gave up 5 bases and J gave up 5 bases; unmatched junction bases: 5. The germline gives CDR1 MNHEY, CDR2 SMNVEV (reference sequence). The CDR3 spans 14 residues. The CDR3 DNA reads as TGTGCCAGCAGTCTGACAGGGGGCGTTTATGGCTACACCTTC. This sequence encodes CASSLTGGVYGYTF.

Only one count was recorded for this clone. The chain recombines TRBV5-1 with TRBJ2-7; perhaps D is TRBD1 or TRBD2 (6 bases each). The germline V and J ends were trimmed by 0 bases and 0 bases, with 19 bases remaining between them. This CDR3 region has 18 residues. The germline gives CDR1 SGHRS, CDR2 YFSETQ. CDR3 amino acids: CASSLAGSAGGGSYEQYF. CDR3 sequence (DNA): TGCGCCAGCAGCTTGGCCGGGTCCGCAGGAGGGGGCTCCTACGAGCAGTACTTC.

Comments on this clone: One junction end does not reproduce the germline sequence, and a read error may be involved. V and J are TRBV9 and TRBJ1-5; no reliable D call. This CDR3 region has 15 residues. Looked up from germline, CDR1 is SGDLS and CDR2 is YYNGEE. The CDR3 DNA sequence: TGTACCAGCAGCACCAGCCCAGATGGCAATCAGCCCCAGCATTTT. Its translation is CTSSTSPDGNQPQHF.

V is TRBV10-3 and J is TRBJ2-7, with a tentative D call TRBD1 (6 bases). V was clipped by 6 bases and J by 4 bases, with 19 bases between them. The CDR3 is 15 residues long. The germline CDR1 and CDR2 sequences are ENHRY and SYGVKD. CDR3 sequence (DNA): TGTGCCATCAGGGCAAGCCAGGGGTCCGGGTACGAGCAGTACTTC. Its protein product is CAIRASQGSGYEQYF.

This clone was detected only a few times. The chain has TRBV2 and TRBJ1-5; D gene ambiguous. Trimming stripped 1 base from V and 4 bases from J, with 8 bases between. Germline CDR1 SNHLY, CDR2 FYNNEI. The CDR3 is 14 amino acids. The CDR3 reads CASSEVVTNQPQHF. CDR3 DNA sequence: TGTGCCAGCAGTGAAGTGGTCACTAATCAGCCCCAGCATTTT.

V is TRBV2 and J is TRBJ2-7; the D gene is possibly TRBD1 (5 bases). The CDR3 runs 13 residues. CDR1 is SNHLY and CDR2 is FYNNEI in the germline V gene. Trimming pared 6 bases from V and 2 bases from J, leaving 11 bases between. As DNA, the CDR3 is TGTGCCAGCAGCGACAGCCTAACCTACGAGCAGTACTTC. Translated, it gives CASSDSLTYEQYF.

This chain uses TRBV11-2 with TRBJ1-2, with D perhaps matching TRBD1 (5 bases). Per germline, CDR1 SGHAT and CDR2 FQNNGV. V was clipped by 2 bases and J by 8 bases, with 12 bases between them. The CDR3 runs to 13 residues. This CDR3 is CASSLSGREGYTF. Written as DNA, the CDR3 is TGTGCCAGCAGCTTATCAGGGAGGGAAGGCTACACCTTC. Using reference TRBV11-2 and TRBJ1-2 for the parts outside the CDR3, the full variable domain is EAGVAQSPRYKIIEKRQSVAFWCNPISGHATLYWYQQILGQGPKLLIQFQNNGVVDDSQLPKDRFSAERLKGVDSTLKIQPAKLEDSAVYLCASSLSGREGYTFGSGTRLTVV.